The 18 T cell receptor beta chains presented below share a single source sample, sequenced in a study of cytomegalovirus exposure and HLA in healthy donors. Primers for the PCR totalled 60 Vbeta and 13 Jbeta. Repertoires were generated with immunoSEQ multiplex PCR, while TCRdb's copy carries only in-frame clones and drops some. Here the sample table reports 150,000 to 250,000 clones. Material: PBMCs. The receptors here all came from a boy aged 5-17 years in good health and CMV-seronegative.

The chain links TRBV6-6 to TRBJ2-7, with D perhaps TRBD2 (5 bases). V lost 0 bases, J lost 0 bases, and 9 bases lay in between. The CDR3 length is 15 residues. Germline CDR1 is MNHNY and CDR2 is SVGAGI (reference sequence). In nucleotides, the CDR3 is TGTGCCAGCAGTTACTCGATCGGGGTCTCCTACGAGCAGTACTTC. It yields the protein CASSYSIGVSYEQYF.

This chain joins TRBV9 and TRBJ2-7; a possible D gene is TRBD1 (8 bases). CDR3 length equals 15 residues. Germline CDR1 reads SGDLS; CDR2 reads YYNGEE. Trimming removed 4 bases from V and 3 bases from J, with 17 bases in between. The CDR3 nucleotides are TGTGCCAGCAGCCCAGGACAGGGAGGGCACTACGAGCAGTACTTC. Amino acids: CASSPGQGGHYEQYF.

The CDR3 sequence is CASSPQGGSYNSPLHF. In DNA, the CDR3 is TGTGCCAGCAGCCCTCAAGGGGGCTCCTATAATTCACCCCTCCACTTT. V is TRBV7-9 and J is TRBJ1-6, with D possibly TRBD1 on 6 matching bases. CDR1 is SEHNR and CDR2 is FQNEAQ in the germline V gene (reference sequence). V was cut by 5 bases and J by 0 bases, with 11 bases left in between. The length of the CDR3 is 16 residues. The full variable domain, in which reference TRBV7-9 and TRBJ1-6 provide the parts outside the CDR3, is DTGVSQNPRHKITKRGQNVTFRCDPISEHNRLYWYRQTLGQGPEFLTYFQNEAQLEKSRLLSDRFSAERPKGSFSTLEIQRTEQGDSAMYLCASSPQGGSYNSPLHFGNGTRLTVT.

The genes are TRBV6-5 and TRBJ1-2; a weak D match, TRBD1 (5 bases). The V end was cut by 0 bases, the J end by 4 bases, with 12 bases between. This CDR3 is 15 amino acids long. Germline CDR1 and CDR2: MNHEY and SVGAGI. CDR3 sequence reads: CASSYSRQRAYGYTF. The CDR3 DNA reads TGTGCCAGCAGTTACTCTAGACAGCGGGCCTATGGCTACACCTTC.

The chain joins TRBV6-6 to TRBJ2-3; tentative D call: TRBD2 (6 bases). The CDR3 extends over 15 amino acids. The germline V gene has CDR1 MNHNY and CDR2 SVGAGI (reference sequence). Trimming removed 6 bases at V and 0 bases at J, with 13 bases between. The CDR3 loop reads CASRLRDPSTDTQYF. CDR3 nucleotide sequence: TGTGCCAGCAGGCTGCGGGATCCTAGCACAGATACGCAGTATTTT.

The J gene is TRBJ2-1, the V gene TRBV28; 7 bases agree with TRBD2. Trimming cost V 6 bases and J 4 bases; bases outside gene matches: 9. Germline CDR1 MDHEN, CDR2 SYDVKM. The CDR3 extends over 15 amino acids. The CDR3 reads CASRGAGPPYNEQFF. CDR3 DNA sequence: TGTGCCAGCAGGGGAGCGGGGCCACCATACAATGAGCAGTTCTTC.

The rearrangement uses TRBV5-4 and TRBJ1-1; D is unclear. The germline V gene encodes CDR1 SGHNT and CDR2 YYREEE (reference sequence). V lost 2 bases to trimming and J lost 4 bases, with 9 bases between them. This CDR3 has 13 residues. Here the CDR3 DNA reads TGTGCCAGCAGCTTAGGCGAGGGCACTGAAGCTTTCTTT. It yields the protein CASSLGEGTEAFF.

The chain joins TRBV19 to TRBJ1-4; TRBD1 matches 10 bases. Germline trimming cut 7 bases from V and 8 bases from J; bases unmatched to any gene: 13. The CDR3 is made up of 16 amino acids. The germline gives CDR1 LNHDA, CDR2 SQIVND (reference sequence). In nucleotides, the CDR3 is TGTGCCAGTACGGGGACAGGGGCCCCACGGTACGAAAAACTGTTTTTT. Translation: CASTGTGAPRYEKLFF.

The rearrangement joins TRBV11-2 to TRBJ2-1, with D unclear. Germline V gene lookup returns CDR1 SGHAT and CDR2 FQNNGV. With 3 bases removed from V and 12 bases from J, the gap between germline ends came to 15 bases. This CDR3 spans 13 amino acids. CDR3 amino acids: CASSFSPVSGQFF. The DNA for the CDR3 is TGTGCCAGCAGCTTTTCCCCGGTTTCGGGGCAGTTCTTC.

V and J are TRBV9 and TRBJ1-2; 8 bases are a match to TRBD1. The length of the CDR3 is 15 residues. V was pared by 0 bases and J by 5 bases, with 6 bases of the junction left unmatched. CDR1 is SGDLS, CDR2 YYNGEE, per germline. DNA of the CDR3: TGTGCCAGCAGCGTAGCTGGAAACAGGGGGTATGGCTACACCTTC. It translates to CASSVAGNRGYGYTF.

The chain employs TRBV13 and TRBJ1-1; 8 bases line up with TRBD1. Germline CDR1 and CDR2: PRHDT and FYEKMQ (reference sequence). This CDR3 has 13 amino acids. V was pared by 4 bases and J by 7 bases, with 5 bases of the junction left unmatched. CDR3 coding DNA: TGTGCCAGCAGCTACCAGGGGGCTGTTGAAGCTTTCTTT. This encodes CASSYQGAVEAFF. The whole variable domain, filled in from reference TRBV13 and TRBJ1-1, reads AAGVIQSPRHLIKEKRETATLKCYPIPRHDTVYWYQQGPGQDPQFLISFYEKMQSDKGSIPDRFSAQQFSDYHSELNMSSLELGDSALYFCASSYQGAVEAFFGQGTRLTVV.

The rearrangement joins TRBV2 to TRBJ1-3; TRBD1 agrees at 8 bases. V lost 10 bases, J lost 2 bases, and 7 bases stayed unmatched. CDR3 length equals 14 residues. Per germline, CDR1 SNHLY and CDR2 FYNNEI. As DNA, the CDR3 is TGTGCCATCACTTCAGGGGGCGCTGGAAACACCATATATTTT. Protein product: CAITSGGAGNTIYF.

The gene calls are TRBV27 and TRBJ1-4; 7 bases align to TRBD1. V shed 11 bases and J 8 bases; nucleotides not matched to a gene: 8. CDR1 is MNHEY and CDR2 is SMNVEV in the germline V gene (reference sequence). The CDR3 sequence is 12 residues long. The chain's CDR3 is CAGMTGFEKLFF. The CDR3 DNA follows: TGTGCCGGTATGACAGGGTTCGAAAAACTGTTTTTT.

The rearrangement links TRBV11-2 to TRBJ2-7; the match to TRBD1 covers 7 bases. CDR3 length: 16 amino acids. Germline-derived CDR1 and CDR2 are SGHAT and FQNNGV. V shed 1 base, J shed 2 bases, and the junction held 8 bases outside the gene matches. This CDR3 is CASSLAGTVTTYEQYF. The CDR3 DNA reads TGTGCCAGCAGCTTAGCCGGGACAGTTACTACCTACGAGCAGTACTTC.

The chain combines TRBV5-4 with TRBJ2-1, with D possibly being TRBD2 (7 bases). V lost 2 bases, J lost 8 bases, and 14 bases lay in between. The CDR3 is made up of 14 amino acids. Germline-derived CDR1 and CDR2 are SGHNT and YYREEE (reference sequence). CDR3 sequence reads: CASSFGGGLDEQFF. The CDR3, as DNA: TGTGCCAGCAGCTTTGGGGGGGGGCTCGATGAGCAGTTCTTC.

The chain uses TRBV7-2 and TRBJ2-7; D call uncertain. Germline CDR1 and CDR2: SGHTA and FQGNSA. This CDR3 region has 12 residues. The V and J ends lost 2 bases and 6 bases respectively, with 8 bases between them. CDR3: CASSLSGGEQYF. The CDR3 bases are TGTGCCAGCAGCTTAAGTGGCGGCGAGCAGTACTTC.

The rearrangement uses TRBV5-1 and TRBJ1-5; 8 nucleotides line up with TRBD1. Germline assignment: CDR1 SGHRS and CDR2 YFSETQ. The V segment lost 2 bases and the J segment 6 bases; nucleotides outside the gene matches: 10. The CDR3 sequence is 16 residues long. DNA of the CDR3: TGCGCCAGCAGCTTAACGACAGGGGAGTATGGTCAGCCCCAGCATTTT. It codes for CASSLTTGEYGQPQHF. Looking up the rest from reference TRBV5-1 and TRBJ1-5 gives the full variable domain: KAGVTQTPRYLIKTRGQQVTLSCSPISGHRSVSWYQQTPGQGLQFLFEYFSETQRNKGNFPGRFSGRQFSNSRSEMNVSTLELGDSALYLCASSLTTGEYGQPQHFGDGTRLSIL.

This rearrangement joins TRBV5-4 to TRBJ2-7, with 10 bases lining up with TRBD1. With V trimmed by 4 bases and J by 0 bases, 4 bases remained unmatched. The V gene's germline CDR1 is SGHNT and CDR2 YYREEE (reference sequence). The length of the CDR3 is 15 residues. CDR3 in DNA: TGTGCCAGCAGCCTGGGACAGGGGCACTCCTACGAGCAGTACTTC. Translated: CASSLGQGHSYEQYF.